These 3 T cell receptor beta chains originate from one sample sequenced in a study of T cells in Graves' hyperthyroidism and ophthalmopathy. Template material for amplifying TCR beta CDR3 regions consisted of RNA transcripts. The HTBI primer set was used in a first-round RT-PCR of the TCR CDR3. One entry per CDR3 protein, called by TCRdb with MiXCR from the multiplex PCR reads. The sample carries over 250,000 distinct CDR3 sequences, less than 30% recorded once. Input material: blood. Source of these receptors: a man aged 35 to 55 with Graves' hyperthyroidism that later progressed to Graves' ophthalmopathy.

This clonotype has a count of ten or more. The V and J genes are TRBV27 and TRBJ1-2; D is ambiguous. From germline, CDR1 is MNHEY and CDR2 SMNVEV (reference sequence). There are 15 residues in the CDR3. Trimming took 5 bases from V and 7 from J, leaving 20 bases between them. The CDR3 DNA sequence: TGTGCCAGCAGTCCCCAACTCGGGAAAGACTGTGGCTACACCTTC. Protein sequence: CASSPQLGKDCGYTF.

This clonotype was found a few times. The J gene is TRBJ2-7, the V gene TRBV2; 10 bases align to TRBD1. The germline V gene has CDR1 SNHLY and CDR2 FYNNEI. V was clipped by 8 bases and J by 3 bases; unmatched bases: 13. The CDR3 is 16 residues long. CDR3 in amino acids: CASRKAGTGVLYEQYF. The CDR3 DNA reads TGTGCCAGCCGCAAAGCCGGGACAGGGGTTCTCTACGAGCAGTACTTC.

This clonotype was recorded many times. V and J are TRBV15 and TRBJ2-6; D perhaps matches TRBD1 (6 bases). CDR1 and CDR2 (germline): LNHNV, YYDKDF (reference sequence). The germline V and J ends were trimmed by 1 base and 0 bases, with 19 bases remaining between them. This CDR3 has 20 residues. The CDR3 sequence: CATSRGGPIQGTSGANVLTF. Written as DNA, the CDR3 is TGTGCCACCAGCAGAGGGGGCCCGATTCAGGGGACCTCTGGGGCCAACGTCCTGACTTTC.